This TCR beta chain was documented in a study of blood T cell repertoires in COVID-19. With regard to this clone: Different DNA sequences within this sample yield the same CDR3.

CDR3 length: 13 amino acids. Trimming cost V 4 bases and J 1 base; bases outside gene matches: 0. Looked up from germline, CDR1 is SNHLY and CDR2 is FYNNEI. This table comes from immunoSEQ multiplex PCR, and its TCRdb copy is limited to in-frame clones, with some not included. The data contain over 120,000 clones, 80% to 90% of them seen just once; the ten biggest clones take up 2.5% to 3%. Sequencing input: peripheral blood. The V and J genes are TRBV2 and TRBJ1-2, with 7 bases lining up with TRBD1. This clonotype was sampled from a man in his sixties with active or convalescent COVID-19. CDR3 sequence: CASSAGGNYGYTF. The CDR3 bases are TGTGCCAGCAGTGCAGGGGGTAACTATGGCTACACCTTC.